This T cell receptor beta chain was obtained from a study of blood T cell repertoires in COVID-19. The wider study: Sites in the United States, Italy and Spain provided acute and convalescent COVID-19 samples.

Germline V gives CDR1 MNHEY, CDR2 SVGAGI. The CDR3 spans 10 residues. With 8 bases removed from V and 3 bases from J, the gap between germline ends came to 5 bases. This clone was recorded a few times. Those enrolled in Seattle joined during active infection and were followed longitudinally afterward. As processed by the authors: It was from reference gene primer amplification that nucleated cell counts were estimated. Produced via immunoSEQ multiplex PCR; TCRdb's table is partial and in-frame only. The V and J calls and clone size were taken over from that table, and D and trimming were inferred from the DNA. The data show about 80,000 clones, with around 82% seen just once and approximately 34% held by the top ten.

The chain is built from TRBV6-5 and TRBJ2-7; D not resolved. The receptor's source is a man aged 60 to 69 with COVID-19, enrolled during active disease. The sequenced material came from peripheral blood. The CDR3 bases are TGTGCCAGCGGGCGCTACGAGCAGTACTTC. Translation gives CASGRYEQYF.